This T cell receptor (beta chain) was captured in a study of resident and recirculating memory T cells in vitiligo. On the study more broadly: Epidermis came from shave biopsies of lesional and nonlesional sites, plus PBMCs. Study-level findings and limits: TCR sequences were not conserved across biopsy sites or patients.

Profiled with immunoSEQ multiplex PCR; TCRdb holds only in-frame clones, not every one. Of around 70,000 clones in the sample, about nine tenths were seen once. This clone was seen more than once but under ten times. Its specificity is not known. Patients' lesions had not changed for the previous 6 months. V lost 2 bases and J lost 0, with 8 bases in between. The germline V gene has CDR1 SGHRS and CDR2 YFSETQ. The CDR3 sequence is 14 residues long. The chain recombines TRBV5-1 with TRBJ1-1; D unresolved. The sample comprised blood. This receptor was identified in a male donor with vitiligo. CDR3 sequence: CASSFGGMNTEAFF. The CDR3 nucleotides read TGCGCCAGCAGCTTTGGAGGAATGAACACTGAAGCTTTCTTT.